This is a list of T cell receptor beta chains from one sample in a study of blood T cell repertoires in COVID-19. Only in-frame clones appear in the TCRdb table, and some are missing; sequencing was by immunoSEQ multiplex PCR. Seen here are about 53,000 clones, 75% to 90% observed once, and the top ten hold around 2.7%. The sequenced sample consisted of peripheral blood. The receptor set was obtained from an elderly man with acute or convalescent COVID-19. Both conserved end residues are part of each CDR3. The order of the fields is V gene, clone size, J gene, D gene, CDR3 length, CDR3 protein, CDR3 DNA. The D gene is left open where the match is weak. Only part of the rows carry a size: once, few, many, or a class if the clone is expanded.

>TRBV7-2|once|TRBJ1-5|.|15
CASSLESGENQPQHF
TGTGCCAGCAGCTTGGAATCAGGGGAAAATCAGCCCCAGCATTTT
>TRBV7-6|.|TRBJ1-6|.|16
CASSLAPTGSGSPLHF
TGTGCCAGCAGCTTAGCCCCAACAGGGAGCGGCTCACCCCTCCACTTT
>TRBV6-5|.|TRBJ2-7|.|13
CASSLQGTYEQYF
TGTGCCAGCAGCCTACAGGGTACCTACGAGCAGTACTTC
>TRBV3-1/TRBV3-2|.|TRBJ2-5|TRBD2|15
CASSQDRASGGPQYF
TGTGCCAGCAGCCAAGATCGGGCTAGCGGGGGTCCCCAGTACTTC
>TRBV5-1|.|TRBJ2-1|.|13
CASSLPGGREQFF
TGCGCCAGCAGCCTCCCGGGGGGCCGGGAGCAGTTCTTC
>TRBV24-1|.|TRBJ2-1|TRBD2|18
CATSDPSTSGGAYDEQFF
TGTGCCACCAGTGATCCTTCGACTAGCGGGGGGGCCTACGATGAGCAGTTCTTC
>TRBV25-1|.|TRBJ1-6|.|14
CASSVFIGDSPLHF
TGTGCCAGCAGTGTCTTCATCGGGGATTCACCCCTCCACTTT
>TRBV27|.|TRBJ1-1|.|16
CASSLREARGNTEAFF
TGTGCCAGCAGTTTACGGGAGGCGCGAGGGAACACTGAAGCTTTCTTT
>TRBV6-1|.|TRBJ1-1|.|16
CASSEAGGQGPTEAFF
TGTGCCAGCAGTGAAGCGGGGGGGCAGGGCCCCACTGAAGCTTTCTTT
>TRBV7-9|.|TRBJ2-5|.|11
CASSILETQYF
TGTGCCAGCAGCATTCTAGAGACCCAGTACTTC
>TRBV5-1|.|TRBJ1-2|.|16
CASSVNSRAERYGYTF
TGCGCCAGCAGTGTTAATTCCAGGGCAGAACGGTATGGCTACACCTTC
>TRBV30|.|TRBJ1-1|.|14
CAAQRGTPNTEAFF
TGTGCCGCACAGAGAGGGACTCCAAACACTGAAGCTTTCTTT
>TRBV18|.|TRBJ2-3|TRBD1|15
CASSPGQGLRDTQYF
TGTGCCAGCTCACCAGGACAGGGATTGCGAGATACGCAGTATTTT
>TRBV7-9|.|TRBJ2-1|.|12
CASSLSLNEQFF
TGTGCCAGCAGCCTCTCCCTTAATGAGCAGTTCTTC
>TRBV18|.|TRBJ1-1|TRBD1|14
CASSSTGGGTEAFF
TGTGCCAGCTCATCGACAGGGGGGGGGACTGAAGCTTTCTTT
>TRBV6-2/TRBV6-3|.|TRBJ1-3|.|15
CASSIDRTSGNTIYF
TGTGCCAGCAGTATCGACAGGACCTCTGGAAACACCATATATTTT
>TRBV2|.|TRBJ1-5|TRBD1|15
CASRNNRGLGQPQHF
TGTGCCAGCAGAAATAACAGGGGGCTTGGACAGCCCCAGCATTTT
>TRBV19|.|TRBJ1-1|.|15
CASSIGGAGNTEAFF
TGTGCCAGTAGTATAGGTGGCGCGGGGAACACTGAAGCTTTCTTT
>TRBV7-2|.|TRBJ2-1|TRBD1|15
CASSFTGGRYNEQFF
TGTGCCAGCAGCTTCACAGGGGGCAGGTACAATGAGCAGTTCTTC
>TRBV2|.|TRBJ2-7|TRBD2|15
CASSEALAGGYEQYF
TGTGCCAGCAGTGAAGCTCTAGCGGGGGGCTACGAGCAGTACTTC
>TRBV6-5|once|TRBJ2-1|.|14
CASRRGGSYNEQFF
TGTGCCAGCAGAAGAGGCGGCTCCTACAATGAGCAGTTCTTC
>TRBV19|.|TRBJ1-4|TRBD1|13
CASRQGASEKLFF
TGTGCCAGTCGACAGGGCGCCAGTGAAAAACTGTTTTTT
>TRBV19|.|TRBJ1-1|TRBD1|14
CASSITGVNTEAFF
TGTGCCAGTAGTATCACAGGGGTGAACACTGAAGCTTTCTTT
>TRBV15|.|TRBJ1-5|TRBD1|13
CATRGTDNQPQHF
TGTGCCACCCGGGGGACAGACAATCAGCCCCAGCATTTT
>TRBV11-2|.|TRBJ1-2|TRBD1|15
CASNPTGRGVDGYTF
TGTGCCAGCAACCCCACAGGCAGGGGGGTGGATGGCTACACCTTC
>TRBV6-5|.|TRBJ1-5|.|15
CASSHNRVGPQPQHF
TGTGCCAGCAGTCATAACAGGGTTGGGCCTCAGCCCCAGCATTTT
>TRBV3-1/TRBV3-2|.|TRBJ1-6|.|14
CASSQGGFNSPLHF
TGTGCCAGCAGCCAAGGAGGGTTTAATTCACCCCTCCACTTT
>TRBV4-1|.|TRBJ2-1|TRBD2|18
CASSQVAGGRAGYYEQFF
TGCGCCAGCAGCCAAGTAGCGGGAGGCCGGGCGGGTTACTATGAGCAGTTCTTC
>TRBV7-2|.|TRBJ2-3|TRBD2|15
CASSLPRGGRDTQYF
TGTGCCAGCAGCTTACCCCGGGGGGGCCGCGATACGCAGTATTTT
>TRBV4-1|.|TRBJ1-2|.|16
CASSHNRAREDYGYTF
TGCGCCAGCAGCCACAACAGGGCCCGGGAAGACTATGGCTACACCTTC
>TRBV6-5|.|TRBJ1-6|.|14
CATTTSHFQSPLHF
TGTGCCACTACCACGTCCCATTTTCAATCACCCCTCCACTTT
>TRBV11-2|.|TRBJ2-7|.|18
CASSYFLRGDRSSYEQYF
TGTGCCAGCAGCTATTTTCTCCGGGGGGACAGGAGCTCCTACGAGCAGTACTTC
>TRBV19|.|TRBJ1-1|.|14
CAVRERVSNTEAFF
TGTGCCGTAAGGGAGAGGGTTAGTAACACTGAAGCTTTCTTT
>TRBV15|.|TRBJ1-2|TRBD1|15
CATSRGDRPNYGYTF
TGTGCCACCAGCAGAGGGGACAGGCCCAACTATGGCTACACCTTC
>TRBV11-2|.|TRBJ2-5|TRBD1|15
CASSLGDRGKETQYF
TGTGCCAGCAGCTTAGGGGACAGGGGGAAAGAGACCCAGTACTTC
>TRBV19|.|TRBJ2-1|TRBD2|16
CASSRMRGGEYNEQFF
TGTGCCAGTAGCCGAATGCGGGGGGGCGAGTACAATGAGCAGTTCTTC
>TRBV7-3|.|TRBJ1-1|TRBD1|14
CASSPGTVNTEAFF
TGTGCCAGCAGTCCCGGGACAGTGAACACTGAAGCTTTCTTT
>TRBV6-1|.|TRBJ2-1|TRBD2|15
CASSDLAGGLNEQFF
TGTGCCAGCAGTGACCTAGCGGGGGGGCTTAATGAGCAGTTCTTC
>TRBV7-2|.|TRBJ1-4|TRBD1|14
CASSLRDRAEKLFF
TGTGCCAGCAGCCTCCGGGACAGGGCTGAAAAACTGTTTTTT
>TRBV5-1|.|TRBJ2-7|.|14
CASSLLGGAYEQYF
TGCGCCAGCAGCTTGCTCGGCGGGGCCTACGAGCAGTACTTC
>TRBV19|.|TRBJ2-6|.|16
CASRRTGGSGANVLTF
TGTGCCAGTAGAAGGACAGGAGGGTCTGGAGCCAACGTCCTGACTTTC
>TRBV24-1|.|TRBJ2-7|.|15
CATSDFPQETYEQYF
TGTGCCACCAGTGATTTCCCACAGGAGACGTACGAGCAGTACTTC
>TRBV15|once|TRBJ1-1|TRBD1|17
CATSFSLRTGTEGEAFF
TGTGCCACCAGCTTTTCATTACGGACAGGAACGGAGGGTGAAGCTTTCTTT
>TRBV6-1|.|TRBJ2-5|TRBD1|15
CASSEIGTGQETQYF
TGTGCCAGCAGTGAAATTGGGACAGGGCAAGAGACCCAGTACTTC
>TRBV19|.|TRBJ2-1|TRBD1|13
CASTKGQGNEQFF
TGTGCCAGTACCAAGGGACAGGGGAATGAGCAGTTCTTC
>TRBV6-5|.|TRBJ2-2|.|15
CASNPRGGNTGELFF
TGTGCCAGCAATCCCAGGGGCGGGAACACCGGGGAGCTGTTTTTT
>TRBV4-2|.|TRBJ1-4|.|14
CASSLSDTDEKLFF
TGTGCCAGCAGCCTCTCCGACACCGATGAAAAACTGTTTTTT
>TRBV18|.|TRBJ2-7|.|15
CASSDNAGAGYEQYF
TGTGCCAGCTCCGACAACGCGGGGGCGGGTTACGAGCAGTACTTC
>TRBV19|.|TRBJ1-2|.|14
CASSIAGPVEGYTF
TGTGCCAGTAGTATAGCAGGGCCGGTGGAAGGCTACACCTTC